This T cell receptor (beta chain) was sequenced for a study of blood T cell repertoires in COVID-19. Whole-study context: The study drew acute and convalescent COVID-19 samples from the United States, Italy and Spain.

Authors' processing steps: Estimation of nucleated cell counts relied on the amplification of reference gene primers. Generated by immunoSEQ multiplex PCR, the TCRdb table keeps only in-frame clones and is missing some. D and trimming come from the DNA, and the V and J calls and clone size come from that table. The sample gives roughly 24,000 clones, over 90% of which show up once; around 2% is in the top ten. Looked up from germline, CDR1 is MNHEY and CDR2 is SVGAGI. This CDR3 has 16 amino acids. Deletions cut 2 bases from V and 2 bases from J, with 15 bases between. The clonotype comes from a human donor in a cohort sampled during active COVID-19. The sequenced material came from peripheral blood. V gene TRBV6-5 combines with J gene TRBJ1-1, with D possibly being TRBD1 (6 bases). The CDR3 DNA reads TGTGCCAGCAGTTACGGCGCGACAGGAGCAAACACTGAAGCTTTCTTT. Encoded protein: CASSYGATGANTEAFF.